The TCR beta chain described here comes from a study of shared clonotypes between healthy human individuals. This CDR3 has 15 residues. Trimming took 5 bases from V and 3 from J; bases not matched to a gene: 12. The V gene's germline CDR1 is SQVTM and CDR2 ANQGSEA. This clone was recorded only once. Per the original data handling: ImmunoSEQ yielded junction-only sequences lacking quality scores, so filtering differed. The repertoire was sequenced with immunoSEQ multiplex PCR; TCRdb's copy has only in-frame clones and lacks some. V, J and clone size are those of that table, while D and trimming were read from the DNA. The top ten clones hold 0.39% of a sample with a few million clones, roughly 93% of them seen once.

This clonotype was obtained from a man younger than 35 in good health. Some clones in this sample may be carry-over from other donors' samples. Sequenced sample: naive CD4+ T cells from PBMCs. As to subset: CD45RA+ positively selected. The rearrangement links TRBV29-1 to TRBJ1-2, with TRBD1 matching 7 bases. The CDR3 region has the DNA TGCAGCGTTCTCCACGTGGGGGACAGCCACTATGGCTACACCTTC. It is translated as CSVLHVGDSHYGYTF. The full variable domain, completed using reference TRBV29-1 and TRBJ1-2, is SAVISQKPSRDICQRGTSLTIQCQVDSQVTMMFWYRQQPGQSLTLIATANQGSEATYESGFVIDKFPISRPNLTFSTLTVSNMSPEDSSIYLCSVLHVGDSHYGYTFGSGTRLTVV.